This T cell receptor beta chain was sequenced during a study of graft-versus-host responses after intestinal transplantation. The overall study: The transplants performed in recipients were multivisceral, liver-intestinal, or isolated intestinal. Each recipient received anti-thymocyte globulin induction, then tacrolimus and steroids for approximately 3 years.

Assay used: immunoSEQ multiplex PCR; TCRdb lists only in-frame clones, some missing. The sample yields fewer than 110,000 clones, 93% seen once. For this clone: Its target is unknown.

Findings and caveats of the study: GvH clones turned up in recipient marrow; some had shown up first in ileum or blood. Graft-donor T cell macrochimerism coincided with high graft-versus-host to host-versus-graft clonal ratios in allografts.

Trimming took 8 bases from V and 9 from J, leaving 10 bases between them. The germline V gene has CDR1 MDHEN and CDR2 SYDVKM. The CDR3 contains 11 residues. Sequenced here: unstimulated CD8+ T cells sorted from spleen or lymph node cells, sampled before intestinal transplant. The V gene is TRBV28, the J gene TRBJ2-2; D assignment may be TRBD1 or TRBD2 (5 bases each). The source is a human donor who received an intestinal transplant. CDR3 sequence (DNA): TGTGCCAGCTCCGGGACGTGGGAGCTGTTTTTT. Translating gives CASSGTWELFF.